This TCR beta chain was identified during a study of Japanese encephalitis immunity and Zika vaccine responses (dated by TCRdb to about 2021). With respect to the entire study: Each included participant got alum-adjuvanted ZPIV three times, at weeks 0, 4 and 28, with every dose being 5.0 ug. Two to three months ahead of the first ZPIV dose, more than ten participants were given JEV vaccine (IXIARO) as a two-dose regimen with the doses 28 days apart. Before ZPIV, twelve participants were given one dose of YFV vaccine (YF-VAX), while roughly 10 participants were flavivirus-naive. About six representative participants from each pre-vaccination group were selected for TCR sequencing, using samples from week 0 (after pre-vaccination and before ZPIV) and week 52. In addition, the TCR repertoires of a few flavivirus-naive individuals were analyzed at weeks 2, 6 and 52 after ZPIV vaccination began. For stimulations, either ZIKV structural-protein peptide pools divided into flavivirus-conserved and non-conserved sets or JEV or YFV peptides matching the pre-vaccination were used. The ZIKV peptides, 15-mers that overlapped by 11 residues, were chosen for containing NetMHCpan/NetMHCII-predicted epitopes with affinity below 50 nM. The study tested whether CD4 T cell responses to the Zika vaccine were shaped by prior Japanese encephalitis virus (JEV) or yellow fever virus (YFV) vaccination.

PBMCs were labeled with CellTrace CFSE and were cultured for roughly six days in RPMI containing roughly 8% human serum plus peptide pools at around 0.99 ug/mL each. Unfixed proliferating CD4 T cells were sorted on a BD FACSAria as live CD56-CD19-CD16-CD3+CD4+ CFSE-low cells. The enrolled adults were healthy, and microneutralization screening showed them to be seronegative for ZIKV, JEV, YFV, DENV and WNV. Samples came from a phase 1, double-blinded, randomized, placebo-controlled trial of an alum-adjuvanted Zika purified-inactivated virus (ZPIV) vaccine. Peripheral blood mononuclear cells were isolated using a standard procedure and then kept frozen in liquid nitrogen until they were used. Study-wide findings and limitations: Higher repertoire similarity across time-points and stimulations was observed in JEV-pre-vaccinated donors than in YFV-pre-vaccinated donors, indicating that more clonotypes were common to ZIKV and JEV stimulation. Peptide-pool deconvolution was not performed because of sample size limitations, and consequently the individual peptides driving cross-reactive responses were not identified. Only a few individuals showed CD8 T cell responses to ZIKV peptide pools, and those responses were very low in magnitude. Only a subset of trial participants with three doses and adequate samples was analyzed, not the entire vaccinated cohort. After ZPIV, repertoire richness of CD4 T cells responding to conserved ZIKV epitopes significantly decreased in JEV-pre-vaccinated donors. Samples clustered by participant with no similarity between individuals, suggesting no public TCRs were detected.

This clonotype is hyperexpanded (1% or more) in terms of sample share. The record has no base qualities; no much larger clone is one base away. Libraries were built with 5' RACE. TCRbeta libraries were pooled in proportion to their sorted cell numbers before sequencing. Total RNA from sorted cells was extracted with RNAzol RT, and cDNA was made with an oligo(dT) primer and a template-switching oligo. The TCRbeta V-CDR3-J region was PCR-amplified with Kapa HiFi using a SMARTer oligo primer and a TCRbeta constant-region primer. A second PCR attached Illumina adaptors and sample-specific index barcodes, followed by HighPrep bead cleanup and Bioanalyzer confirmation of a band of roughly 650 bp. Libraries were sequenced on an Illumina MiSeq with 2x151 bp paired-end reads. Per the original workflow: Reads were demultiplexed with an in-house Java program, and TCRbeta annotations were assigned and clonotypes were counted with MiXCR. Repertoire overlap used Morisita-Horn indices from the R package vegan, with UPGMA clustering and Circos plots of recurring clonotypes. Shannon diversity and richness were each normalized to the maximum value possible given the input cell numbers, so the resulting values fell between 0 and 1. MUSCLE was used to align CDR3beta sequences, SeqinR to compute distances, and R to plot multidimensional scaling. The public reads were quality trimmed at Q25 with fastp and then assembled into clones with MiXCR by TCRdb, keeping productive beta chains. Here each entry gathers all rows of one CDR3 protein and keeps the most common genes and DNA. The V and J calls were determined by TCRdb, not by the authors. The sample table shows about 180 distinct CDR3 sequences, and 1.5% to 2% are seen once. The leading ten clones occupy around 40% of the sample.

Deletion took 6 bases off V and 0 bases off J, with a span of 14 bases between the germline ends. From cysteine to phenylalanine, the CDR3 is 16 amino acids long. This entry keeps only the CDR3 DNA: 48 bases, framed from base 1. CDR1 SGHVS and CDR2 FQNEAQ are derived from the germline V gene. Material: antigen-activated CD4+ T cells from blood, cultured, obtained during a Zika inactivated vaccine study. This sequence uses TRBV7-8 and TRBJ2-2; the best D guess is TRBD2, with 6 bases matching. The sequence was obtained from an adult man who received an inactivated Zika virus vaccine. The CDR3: CASRHRSGSNTGELFF. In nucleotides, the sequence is TGTGCCAGCAGGCACCGAAGCGGGTCGAACACCGGGGAGCTGTTTTTT. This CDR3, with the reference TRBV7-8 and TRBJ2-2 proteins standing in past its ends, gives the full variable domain GAGVSQSPRYKVAKRGQDVALRCDPISGHVSLFWYQQALGQGPEFLTYFQNEAQLDKSGLPSDRFFAERPEGSVSTLKIQRTQQEDSAVYLCASRHRSGSNTGELFFGEGSRLTVL.